The sequence of this T cell receptor (beta chain) was determined in a study of cytomegalovirus exposure and HLA in healthy donors. Concerning this clone itself: Its antigen is unidentified.

The CDR3 sequence is 16 residues long. Germline values: CDR1 MNHEY, CDR2 SMNVEV (reference sequence). V gave up 1 base and J gave up 3 bases; unmatched junction bases: 6. Assay: immunoSEQ multiplex PCR; the TCRdb copy retains only in-frame clones and omits some. The sample consists of 350,000 or so clones, 86% of them appearing once. Study-wide results and caveats: The dataset shows that most TCR sequences were rare, while some public TCRs occurred in many donors.

Sequenced input: PBMCs. J is TRBJ2-1 and V is TRBV27; 7 positions agree with TRBD2. The receptor comes from a woman under 30 in good health and CMV-seronegative. The CDR3 nucleotides are TGTGCCAGCAGTTTATTCCCTAGCGGAAACTACAATGAGCAGTTCTTC. It encodes CASSLFPSGNYNEQFF.